This TCR beta chain was sequenced in a study of control samples from healthy donors and cancer patients. Profiled with immunoSEQ multiplex PCR; TCRdb holds only in-frame clones, not every one. The data show some 130,000 clones, with roughly 92% seen just once and 5.5% held by the top ten. CDR3 length: 15 amino acids. V was pared by 0 bases and J by 3 bases, with 15 bases between. Germline V CDR1 and CDR2: SQVTM, ANQGSEA. The sample comprised blood. V is TRBV29-1 and J is TRBJ2-7; D is tentatively TRBD1 or TRBD2 (7 bases each). This receptor was identified in a man aged 18 to 30 in good health. The CDR3 nucleotides read TGCAGCGTTGAAGAACCAGGGGGGGTGAACTACGAGCAGTACTTC. Translation gives CSVEEPGGVNYEQYF.